Below, one TCR beta chain is given with its context. In the authors' methods: Reference gene primer amplification gave nucleated cell count estimates. This table comes from immunoSEQ multiplex PCR, and its TCRdb copy is limited to in-frame clones, with some not included. Clone size and the V and J calls come from that table; the DNA yielded D and trimming. The sample records 150,000 to 200,000 clones, roughly 87% being singletons. The data belong to a study of blood T cell repertoires in COVID-19. Study at large: From the United States, Italy and Spain came samples of acute and convalescent COVID-19. PBMCs, B-cell-depleted T cells, or T cells provided the cDNA or gDNA that made up the material.

This CDR3 comprises 14 residues. V dropped 3 bases and J dropped 7 bases, with 13 bases sitting between them. Germline lookup yields CDR1 SGHRS and CDR2 YFSETQ. The genes are TRBV5-1 and TRBJ1-4; maybe TRBD1 (6 bases). The sequenced sample consisted of peripheral blood. This clonotype was obtained from a woman in her 70s with acute or convalescent COVID-19. CDR3 nucleotide sequence: TGCGCCAGCAGCTGGCAGGGGCGCGGTGAAAAACTGTTTTTT. It codes for CASSWQGRGEKLFF.